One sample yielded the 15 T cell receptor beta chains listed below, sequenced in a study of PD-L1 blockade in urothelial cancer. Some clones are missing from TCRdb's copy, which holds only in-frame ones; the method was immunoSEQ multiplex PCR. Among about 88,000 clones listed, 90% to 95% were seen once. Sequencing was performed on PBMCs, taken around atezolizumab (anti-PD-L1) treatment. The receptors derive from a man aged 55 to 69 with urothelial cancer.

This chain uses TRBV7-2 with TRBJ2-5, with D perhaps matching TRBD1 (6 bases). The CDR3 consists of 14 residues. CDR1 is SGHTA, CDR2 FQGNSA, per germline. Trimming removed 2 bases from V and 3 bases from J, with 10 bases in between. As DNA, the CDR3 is TGTGCCAGCAGCTTATACAGGGCCGAAGAGACCCAGTACTTC. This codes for CASSLYRAEETQYF.

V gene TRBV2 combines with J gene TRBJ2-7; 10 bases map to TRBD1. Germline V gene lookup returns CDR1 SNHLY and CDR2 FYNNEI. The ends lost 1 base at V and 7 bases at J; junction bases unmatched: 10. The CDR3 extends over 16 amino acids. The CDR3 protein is CASSEVMGTGVMEQYF. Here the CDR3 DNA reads TGTGCCAGCAGTGAAGTGATGGGGACAGGGGTCATGGAGCAGTACTTC.

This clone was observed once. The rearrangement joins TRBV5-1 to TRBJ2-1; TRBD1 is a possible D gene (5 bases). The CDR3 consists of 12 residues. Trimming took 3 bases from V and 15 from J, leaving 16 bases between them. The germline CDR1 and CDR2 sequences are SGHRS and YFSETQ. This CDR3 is CASSSDSPRWFF. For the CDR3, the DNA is TGCGCCAGCAGCTCCGACAGCCCTCGTTGGTTCTTC. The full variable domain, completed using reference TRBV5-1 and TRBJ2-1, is KAGVTQTPRYLIKTRGQQVTLSCSPISGHRSVSWYQQTPGQGLQFLFEYFSETQRNKGNFPGRFSGRQFSNSRSEMNVSTLELGDSALYLCASSSDSPRWFFGPGTRLTVL.

The CDR3 DNA follows: TGTGCCAGTAGTATAGAGCCGGGAGGCAATCAGCCCCAGCATTTT. Its protein is CASSIEPGGNQPQHF. The chain combines TRBV19 with TRBJ1-5, with D uncertain. In germline, CDR1 is LNHDA, CDR2 SQIVND (reference sequence). This CDR3 contains 15 residues. Trimming took off 0 bases at V and 2 bases at J, with 8 bases between the two ends.

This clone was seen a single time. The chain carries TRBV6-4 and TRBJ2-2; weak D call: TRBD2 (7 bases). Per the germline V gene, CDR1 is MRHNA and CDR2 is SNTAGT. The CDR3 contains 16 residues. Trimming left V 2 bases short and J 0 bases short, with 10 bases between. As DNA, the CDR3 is TGTGCCAGCAGTGACGGGGGGGCAGCGAACACCGGGGAGCTGTTTTTT. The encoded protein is CASSDGGAANTGELFF.

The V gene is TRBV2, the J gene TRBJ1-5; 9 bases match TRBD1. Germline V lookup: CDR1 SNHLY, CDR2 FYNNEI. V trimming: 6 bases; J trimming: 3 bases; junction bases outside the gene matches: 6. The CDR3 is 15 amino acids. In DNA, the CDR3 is TGTGCCAGCAGGTTTGGGACAGGGCCCAATCAGCCCCAGCATTTT. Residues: CASRFGTGPNQPQHF.

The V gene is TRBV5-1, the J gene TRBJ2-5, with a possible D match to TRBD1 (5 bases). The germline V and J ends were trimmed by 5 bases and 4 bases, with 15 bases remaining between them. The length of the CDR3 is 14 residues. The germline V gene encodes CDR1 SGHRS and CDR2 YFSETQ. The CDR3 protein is CASRWTPGAETQYF. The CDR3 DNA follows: TGCGCCAGCAGGTGGACACCTGGGGCAGAGACCCAGTACTTC.

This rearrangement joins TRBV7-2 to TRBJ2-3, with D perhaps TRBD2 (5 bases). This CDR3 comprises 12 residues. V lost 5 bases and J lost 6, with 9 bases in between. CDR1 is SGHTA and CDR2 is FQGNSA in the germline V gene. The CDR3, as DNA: TGTGCCAGCAGCCGACTAACGGATACGCAGTATTTT. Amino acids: CASSRLTDTQYF.

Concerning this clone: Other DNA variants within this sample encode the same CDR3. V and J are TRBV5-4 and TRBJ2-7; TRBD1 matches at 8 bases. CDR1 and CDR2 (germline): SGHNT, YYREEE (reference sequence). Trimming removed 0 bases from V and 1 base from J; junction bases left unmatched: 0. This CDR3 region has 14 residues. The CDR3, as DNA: TGTGCCAGCAGCTTGGGACAGGGGTCCTACGAGCAGTACTTC. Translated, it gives CASSLGQGSYEQYF.

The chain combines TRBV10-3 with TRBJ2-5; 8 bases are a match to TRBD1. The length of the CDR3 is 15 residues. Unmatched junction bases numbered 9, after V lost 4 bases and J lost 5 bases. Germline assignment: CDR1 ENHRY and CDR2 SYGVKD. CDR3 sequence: CAISVGAGGWETQYF. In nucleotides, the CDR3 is TGTGCCATCAGTGTTGGTGCAGGGGGCTGGGAGACCCAGTACTTC.

As DNA, the CDR3 is TGTGCCAGCAGCTTAGATGGGACATGGCCTGGGGCCAACGTCCTGACTTTC. Protein product: CASSLDGTWPGANVLTF. J is TRBJ2-6 and V is TRBV11-2; possibly TRBD1 for D (6 bases). Trimming cost V 0 bases and J 2 bases, with 11 bases left between them. The CDR3 covers 17 residues. From germline, CDR1 is SGHAT and CDR2 FQNNGV.

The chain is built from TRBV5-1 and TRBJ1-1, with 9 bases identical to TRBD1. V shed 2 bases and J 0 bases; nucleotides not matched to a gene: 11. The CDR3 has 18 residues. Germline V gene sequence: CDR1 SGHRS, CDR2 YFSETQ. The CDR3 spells CASSFSIRGTGLNTEAFF. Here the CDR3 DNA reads TGCGCCAGCAGCTTTAGTATTCGGGGGACAGGGCTGAACACTGAAGCTTTCTTT.

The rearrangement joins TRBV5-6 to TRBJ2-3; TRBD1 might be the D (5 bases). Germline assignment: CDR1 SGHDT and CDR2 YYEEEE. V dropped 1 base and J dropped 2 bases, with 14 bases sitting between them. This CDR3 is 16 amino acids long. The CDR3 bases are TGTGCCAGCAGCTTGTTCCGGACAAGCCTCACAGATACGCAGTATTTT. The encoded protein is CASSLFRTSLTDTQYF.

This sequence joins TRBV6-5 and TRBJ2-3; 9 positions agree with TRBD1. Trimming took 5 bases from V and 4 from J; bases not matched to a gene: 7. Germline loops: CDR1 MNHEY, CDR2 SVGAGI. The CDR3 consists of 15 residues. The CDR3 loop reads CASSKGQGSSDTQYF. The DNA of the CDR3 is TGTGCCAGCAGTAAAGGACAGGGGTCATCAGATACGCAGTATTTT.

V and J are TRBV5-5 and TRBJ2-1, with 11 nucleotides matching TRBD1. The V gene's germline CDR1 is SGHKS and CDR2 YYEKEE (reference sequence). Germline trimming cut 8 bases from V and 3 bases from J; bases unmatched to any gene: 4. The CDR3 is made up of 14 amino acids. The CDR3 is CARTGTGGYNEQFF. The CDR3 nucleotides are TGTGCCAGAACCGGGACAGGGGGCTACAATGAGCAGTTCTTC.